One sample yielded the 23 T cell receptor beta chains listed below, sequenced in a study of OX40 agonist ivuxolimab in advanced cancers. Generated by immunoSEQ multiplex PCR, the TCRdb table keeps only in-frame clones and is missing some. In the table there are fewer than 60,000 clones, 85% of which are singletons. This specimen consisted of CD4+ or CD8+ T cells sorted from blood, obtained in a trial of the OX40 agonist ivuxolimab. The receptor set was obtained from an adult with an advanced solid tumor such as melanoma, head and neck, liver or kidney cancer.

The chain employs TRBV7-9 and TRBJ1-2; D is perhaps TRBD1 (6 bases). Germline lookup yields CDR1 SEHNR and CDR2 FQNEAQ (reference sequence). The CDR3 loop spans 15 amino acids. V gave up 0 bases and J gave up 2 bases, with 10 bases separating them. This CDR3 reads CASSLAPGENYGYTF. The CDR3 DNA sequence: TGTGCCAGCAGCTTAGCGCCAGGGGAGAACTATGGCTACACCTTC. Supplemented by reference TRBV7-9 and TRBJ1-2, the full variable domain reads DTGVSQNPRHKITKRGQNVTFRCDPISEHNRLYWYRQTLGQGPEFLTYFQNEAQLEKSRLLSDRFSAERPKGSFSTLEIQRTEQGDSAMYLCASSLAPGENYGYTFGSGTRLTVV.

V gene TRBV9 combines with J gene TRBJ1-2; tentatively, D is TRBD1 (5 bases). Germline CDR1 SGDLS, CDR2 YYNGEE. The CDR3 sequence is 16 residues long. V was trimmed by 1 base and J by 0 bases, leaving 13 bases between them. This CDR3 reads CASSVTDGGANYGYTF. The CDR3 DNA is TGTGCCAGCAGCGTAACCGACGGGGGGGCTAACTATGGCTACACCTTC.

The sample holds a few counts of this clone. The chain recombines TRBV9 with TRBJ2-2, with D hard to call. Germline V lookup: CDR1 SGDLS, CDR2 YYNGEE. The CDR3 is made up of 13 amino acids. The V gene lost 3 bases and the J gene lost 1 base, with 4 bases spanning the gap. The CDR3 here is CASSALNTGELFF. In DNA form, the CDR3 reads TGTGCCAGCAGCGCGCTGAACACCGGGGAGCTGTTTTTT.

A few counts support this clone. The rearrangement joins TRBV14 to TRBJ2-7; TRBD1 matches at 8 bases. CDR1 is SGHDN and CDR2 is FVKESK in the germline V gene. The junction had 6 bases not matched to a gene; V was cut back by 4 bases and J by 1 base. The CDR3 contains 15 residues. Here the CDR3 reads CASSRTGGRSYEQYF. In DNA, the CDR3 is TGTGCCAGCAGCCGAACAGGGGGTAGGTCCTACGAGCAGTACTTC. The whole variable domain, filled in from reference TRBV14 and TRBJ2-7, reads EAGVTQFPSHSVIEKGQTVTLRCDPISGHDNLYWYRRVMGKEIKFLLHFVKESKQDESGMPNNRFLAERTGGTYSTLKVQPAELEDSGVYFCASSRTGGRSYEQYFGPGTRLTVT.

V usage is TRBV4-2 and J usage is TRBJ1-6; the match to TRBD1 covers 7 bases. V shed 5 bases and J 6 bases; nucleotides not matched to a gene: 7. This CDR3 is 15 amino acids long. Germline values: CDR1 LGHNA, CDR2 YNFKEQ. CDR3 sequence reads: CASSTWDSFNSPLHF. The DNA of the CDR3 is TGTGCCAGCAGCACCTGGGACAGTTTTAATTCACCCCTCCACTTT.

The chain recombines TRBV28 with TRBJ1-2; D is uncertain. Trimming stripped 5 bases from V and 13 bases from J, with 11 bases between. Germline V CDR1 and CDR2: MDHEN, SYDVKM. The CDR3 runs 10 residues. CDR3 in amino acids: CASSLTYPTF. Written as DNA, the CDR3 is TGTGCCAGCAGTCTGACATATCCCACCTTC.

V is TRBV18 and J is TRBJ1-5, with 11 nucleotides matching TRBD1. CDR3 size: 15 residues. Germline CDR1 reads KGHSH; CDR2 reads LQKENI. V was pared by 3 bases and J by 7 bases, with 5 bases of the junction left unmatched. The CDR3 spells CASSPGQGAYQPQHF. CDR3 DNA: TGTGCCAGCTCACCCGGACAGGGGGCTTACCAGCCCCAGCATTTT.

This chain links TRBV5-1 with TRBJ1-1; no reliable D call. CDR3 size: 13 residues. Trimming removed 0 bases at V and 0 bases at J, with 3 bases between. Germline V gives CDR1 SGHRS, CDR2 YFSETQ. CDR3 sequence reads: CASSLGVNTEAFF. The CDR3 DNA follows: TGCGCCAGCAGCTTGGGGGTGAACACTGAAGCTTTCTTT.

The chain is built from TRBV28 and TRBJ1-5, with 8 bases lining up with TRBD1. Trimming cost V 5 bases and J 4 bases; bases outside gene matches: 10. Germline CDR1 and CDR2: MDHEN and SYDVKM. The CDR3 is 16 residues long. CDR3 in amino acids: CASSPGQGRQNQPQHF. In nucleotides, the CDR3 is TGTGCCAGCAGTCCTGGACAGGGCAGACAAAATCAGCCCCAGCATTTT.

The chain uses TRBV4-3 and TRBJ2-1; 9 nucleotides align to TRBD1. CDR1 is LGHNA, CDR2 YSLEER, per germline. Unmatched junction bases numbered 7, after V lost 3 bases and J lost 7 bases. The CDR3 runs to 15 residues. The CDR3 sequence: CASSHAGTGRNEQFF. In nucleotides, the CDR3 is TGCGCCAGCAGCCATGCCGGGACAGGGAGGAATGAGCAGTTCTTC.

This clone turned up a few times. This chain links TRBV2 with TRBJ1-1; possibly TRBD1 for D (5 bases). Germline-derived CDR1 and CDR2 are SNHLY and FYNNEI. Trimming took off 6 bases at V and 1 base at J, with 12 bases between the two ends. This CDR3 comprises 14 residues. CDR3 residues: CASREGYRNTEAFF. The CDR3 bases are TGTGCCAGCAGGGAGGGGTACAGGAACACTGAAGCTTTCTTT. The entire variable domain, with the rest obtained from reference TRBV2 and TRBJ1-1, is as follows: EPEVTQTPSHQVTQMGQEVILRCVPISNHLYFYWYRQILGQKVEFLVSFYNNEISEKSEIFDDQFSVERPDGSNFTLKIRSTKLEDSAMYFCASREGYRNTEAFFGQGTRLTVV.

This clone has just a few counts. V gene TRBV9 combines with J gene TRBJ1-1; TRBD1 is a possible D gene (5 bases). The CDR3 spans 14 residues. CDR1 is SGDLS and CDR2 is YYNGEE in the germline V gene. The V end lost 0 bases, the J end lost 1 base, and 7 bases lay between the germline ends. The CDR3 spells CASSVGGPNTEAFF. CDR3 sequence (DNA): TGTGCCAGCAGCGTAGGGGGCCCGAACACTGAAGCTTTCTTT. Based on the CDR3 plus reference TRBV9 and TRBJ1-1, the full variable domain is DSGVTQTPKHLITATGQRVTLRCSPRSGDLSVYWYQQSLDQGLQFLIQYYNGEERAKGNILERFSAQQFPDLHSELNLSSLELGDSALYFCASSVGGPNTEAFFGQGTRLTVV.

The V call is TRBV4-3, the J call TRBJ2-4, with 8 bases lining up with TRBD1. The trim removed 4 bases at V and 9 bases at J, leaving 8 bases unmatched. CDR1 is LGHNA, CDR2 YSLEER, per germline. The CDR3 is made up of 14 amino acids. The DNA of the CDR3 is TGCGCCAGCAGCCTCGACAGGGGAAGGGGCATTCAGTACTTC. The encoded protein is CASSLDRGRGIQYF.

The CDR3 DNA reads TGTGCCAGCAGCCCCGAGGCGCGCTCTAACTATGGCTACACCTTC. Its protein is CASSPEARSNYGYTF. The chain couples TRBV11-2 to TRBJ1-2; the D is unclear. Trimming took off 5 bases at V and 0 bases at J, with 13 bases between the two ends. The CDR3 is 15 amino acids. Germline V CDR1 and CDR2: SGHAT, FQNNGV. Complete variable domain (other parts from reference TRBV11-2 and TRBJ1-2): EAGVAQSPRYKIIEKRQSVAFWCNPISGHATLYWYQQILGQGPKLLIQFQNNGVVDDSQLPKDRFSAERLKGVDSTLKIQPAKLEDSAVYLCASSPEARSNYGYTFGSGTRLTVV.

In this sample, this clone turned up once. The V gene is TRBV4-3, the J gene TRBJ2-1; D is uncertain. V was pared by 0 bases and J by 3 bases, with 6 bases between. Germline CDR1 reads LGHNA; CDR2 reads YSLEER. CDR3 size: 14 residues. The CDR3 loop reads CASSQEGLYNEQFF. The CDR3 DNA is TGCGCCAGCAGCCAAGAAGGTCTCTACAATGAGCAGTTCTTC.

About this clone: The junction differs from germline at one of its ends, possibly a read error. The V gene is TRBV29-1, the J gene TRBJ1-2; tentative D call: TRBD1 (6 bases). CDR1 SQVTM and CDR2 ANQGSEA come from the germline V gene. The CDR3 contains 12 residues. In DNA, the CDR3 is TGCAGCGTTTTAACAGGGTACTACGGCTACACCTTC. Its protein is CSVLTGYYGYTF.

J is TRBJ1-1 and V is TRBV25-1; 9 nucleotides agree with TRBD1. This CDR3 is 14 amino acids long. Germline V gives CDR1 MGHDK, CDR2 SYGVNS. V dropped 5 bases and J dropped 4; count of bases not matched to a gene: 5. CDR3 sequence: CASSWGQGVTEAFF. The CDR3 nucleotides are TGTGCCAGCAGTTGGGGACAGGGTGTCACTGAAGCTTTCTTT.

The V and J genes are TRBV14 and TRBJ2-5; TRBD1 agrees at 9 bases. Germline V CDR1 and CDR2: SGHDN, FVKESK. Trimming removed 2 bases from V and 4 bases from J; junction bases left unmatched: 5. The length of the CDR3 is 15 residues. CDR3 DNA: TGTGCCAGCAGCCAACTCGAGACAGGGGGAGAGACCCAGTACTTC. Translation: CASSQLETGGETQYF.

The J gene is TRBJ1-5, the V gene TRBV7-2; D is unresolved. Germline V gene sequence: CDR1 SGHTA, CDR2 FQGNSA. Trimming took 2 bases from V and 4 from J, leaving 15 bases between them. The CDR3 has 16 amino acids. The DNA of the CDR3 is TGTGCCAGCAGCTTATACGAGGCAGGCAGGAATCAGCCCCAGCATTTT. It translates to CASSLYEAGRNQPQHF.

V gene TRBV7-6 combines with J gene TRBJ2-1, with D tentatively TRBD1 (5 bases). Germline V gene sequence: CDR1 SGHVS, CDR2 FNYEAQ. Deletions cut 6 bases from V and 4 bases from J, with 13 bases between. The CDR3 loop spans 14 amino acids. Written as DNA, the CDR3 is TGTGCCAGCAGTTCAAGAGACAGATACAATGAGCAGTTCTTC. Encoded protein: CASSSRDRYNEQFF.

The chain couples TRBV6-6 to TRBJ2-3; TRBD2 agrees at 10 bases. This CDR3 comprises 16 residues. The V segment lost 5 bases and the J segment 1 base; nucleotides outside the gene matches: 6. CDR1 is MNHNY, CDR2 SVGAGI, per germline (reference sequence). The CDR3 DNA sequence: TGTGCCAGCAGTACCCCCGGGACTAGCGGCACAGATACGCAGTATTTT. Residues: CASSTPGTSGTDTQYF.

This chain links TRBV28 with TRBJ2-5, with 10 nucleotides matching TRBD2. The CDR3 is 14 residues long. J lost 1 base, V lost 10 bases, and 6 bases had no gene match. The germline gives CDR1 MDHEN, CDR2 SYDVKM. CDR3 amino acids: CAIQRGGVQETQYF. Written as DNA, the CDR3 is TGTGCCATCCAGCGGGGGGGCGTCCAAGAGACCCAGTACTTC.

V and J are TRBV27 and TRBJ2-5; a weak D match, TRBD1 (5 bases). The V end lost 0 bases, the J end lost 2 bases, and 13 bases lay between the germline ends. From germline, CDR1 is MNHEY and CDR2 SMNVEV (reference sequence). The CDR3 has 16 residues. CDR3 in amino acids: CASSLSSWRTQETQYF. The DNA of the CDR3 is TGTGCCAGCAGTTTATCGAGCTGGCGGACACAAGAGACCCAGTACTTC.